Presented here are 11 T cell receptor beta chains from one specimen sequenced in a study of a mutant IDH1 vaccine in newly diagnosed glioma. Their antigens are not known. Sequencing was performed with immunoSEQ multiplex PCR; in TCRdb, only in-frame clones are kept and a portion is missing. The data show about 82,000 clones, about 82% seen once. Time point denoted: week 23, last vaccination. Topical imiquimod accompanied each vaccine dose, which consisted of 300 ug of mutant IDH1 20-mer peptide. The material was PBMCs, obtained from a glioma patient whose treatment included an IDH1 peptide vaccine. These receptors all come from a man aged 25 to 40 with glioma. Some clones in this sample may be carry-over from other donors' samples.

V gene TRBV10-3 combines with J gene TRBJ2-7; weak D call: TRBD1 (6 bases). Germline V lookup: CDR1 ENHRY, CDR2 SYGVKD. The ends were cut back, 0 bases at V and 4 bases at J, with 13 bases in the middle. CDR3 length: 15 residues. CDR3 in amino acids: CAISESTGTAYEQYF. CDR3 coding DNA: TGTGCCATCAGTGAGTCAACAGGGACGGCGTACGAGCAGTACTTC.

The chain carries TRBV27 and TRBJ2-3, with unresolved D. Germline values: CDR1 MNHEY, CDR2 SMNVEV (reference sequence). CDR3 length: 15 residues. The germline V and J ends were trimmed by 5 bases and 2 bases, with 14 bases remaining between them. The CDR3 sequence is CASSPGPYPTDTQYF. The CDR3 coding sequence is TGTGCCAGCAGTCCTGGGCCCTACCCCACAGATACGCAGTATTTT.

This chain uses TRBV15 with TRBJ2-1; 7 bases are shared with TRBD1. Germline-derived CDR1 and CDR2 are LNHNV and YYDKDF (reference sequence). V shed 2 bases, J shed 0 bases, and the junction held 4 bases outside the gene matches. The CDR3 extends over 16 amino acids. CDR3 DNA sequence: TGTGCCACCAGCAGACAGGACAGGAGCTCCTACAATGAGCAGTTCTTC. This gives the protein CATSRQDRSSYNEQFF.

V usage is TRBV19 and J usage is TRBJ1-2, with unresolved D. The CDR3 is made up of 13 amino acids. Germline V lookup: CDR1 LNHDA, CDR2 SQIVND (reference sequence). Trimming took 0 bases from V and 6 from J, leaving 8 bases between them. The CDR3: CASSIEVADGYTF. Written as DNA, the CDR3 is TGTGCCAGTAGTATAGAGGTTGCGGATGGCTACACCTTC.

V and J are TRBV2 and TRBJ1-6; D may be TRBD1 (6 bases). Per germline, CDR1 SNHLY and CDR2 FYNNEI. CDR3 size: 15 residues. Trimming cost V 2 bases and J 11 bases, with 16 bases left between them. The CDR3 DNA follows: TGTGCCAGCAGTGAAAGGGGCAGGGGTGCGCCACCCCTCCACTTT. It specifies CASSERGRGAPPLHF.

The J gene is TRBJ2-7, the V gene TRBV28, with D tentatively TRBD1 (5 bases). With 8 bases removed from V and 1 base from J, the gap between germline ends came to 15 bases. This CDR3 has 14 amino acids. Per the germline V gene, CDR1 is MDHEN and CDR2 is SYDVKM. The CDR3 reads CASLGRALSYEQYF. The CDR3 DNA sequence: TGTGCCAGCCTTGGCAGGGCCCTTTCCTACGAGCAGTACTTC.

The chain employs TRBV5-5 and TRBJ2-2, with 9 bases lining up with TRBD2. The CDR3 sequence is 14 residues long. Germline CDR1 is SGHKS and CDR2 is YYEKEE (reference sequence). V lost 4 bases, J lost 5 bases, and 3 bases stayed unmatched. The CDR3 bases are TGTGCCAGCAGCCAAGGACTAGCGACCGGGGAGCTGTTTTTT. It codes for CASSQGLATGELFF.

The rearrangement joins TRBV5-8 to TRBJ1-1, with D uncertain. Trimming stripped 2 bases from V and 1 base from J, with 6 bases between. CDR3 length: 13 amino acids. Germline V gene lookup returns CDR1 SGHTS and CDR2 YDEGEE. Written as DNA, the CDR3 is TGTGCCAGCAGCTTTTCCGCGAACACTGAAGCTTTCTTT. Its translation is CASSFSANTEAFF.

This sequence joins TRBV6-5 and TRBJ2-2; 8 bases match TRBD1. Germline CDR1 reads MNHEY; CDR2 reads SVGAGI. Trimming removed 6 bases from V and 7 bases from J; junction bases left unmatched: 7. The CDR3 extends over 14 amino acids. The CDR3 DNA follows: TGTGCCAGCAGCTACGGGACAGGTGTCGGGGAGCTGTTTTTT. Its protein is CASSYGTGVGELFF.

This clone was counted between two and nine times. The rearrangement uses TRBV6-6 and TRBJ2-1; TRBD1 agrees at 11 bases. Germline CDR1 MNHNY, CDR2 SVGAGI (reference sequence). The CDR3 contains 16 residues. With V trimmed by 0 bases and J by 3 bases, 1 base remained unmatched. The CDR3 reads CASSYSGQGGYNEQFF. As DNA, the CDR3 is TGTGCCAGCAGTTACTCGGGACAGGGGGGCTACAATGAGCAGTTCTTC.

The V call is TRBV7-8, the J call TRBJ1-5; D gene uncertain. Germline V gene data show CDR1 as SGHVS and CDR2 as FQNEAQ. The V and J ends lost 1 base and 3 bases respectively, with 4 bases between them. The CDR3 has 13 amino acids. This CDR3 is CASSLDLNQPQHF. The CDR3, as DNA: TGTGCCAGCAGCTTAGATCTCAATCAGCCCCAGCATTTT.